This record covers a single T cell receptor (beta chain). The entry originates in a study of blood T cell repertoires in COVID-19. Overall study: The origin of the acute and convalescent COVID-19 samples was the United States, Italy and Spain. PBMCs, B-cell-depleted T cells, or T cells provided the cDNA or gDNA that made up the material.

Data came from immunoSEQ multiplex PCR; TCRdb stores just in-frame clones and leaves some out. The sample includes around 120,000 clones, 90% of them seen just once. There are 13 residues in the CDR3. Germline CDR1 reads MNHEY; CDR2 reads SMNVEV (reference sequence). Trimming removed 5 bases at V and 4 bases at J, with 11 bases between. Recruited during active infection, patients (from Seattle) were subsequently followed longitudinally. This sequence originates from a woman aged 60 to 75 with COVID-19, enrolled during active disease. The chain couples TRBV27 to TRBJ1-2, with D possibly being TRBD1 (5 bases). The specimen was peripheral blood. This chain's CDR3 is CASSNGAVYGYTF. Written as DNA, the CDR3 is TGTGCCAGCAGTAATGGGGCGGTCTATGGCTACACCTTC.